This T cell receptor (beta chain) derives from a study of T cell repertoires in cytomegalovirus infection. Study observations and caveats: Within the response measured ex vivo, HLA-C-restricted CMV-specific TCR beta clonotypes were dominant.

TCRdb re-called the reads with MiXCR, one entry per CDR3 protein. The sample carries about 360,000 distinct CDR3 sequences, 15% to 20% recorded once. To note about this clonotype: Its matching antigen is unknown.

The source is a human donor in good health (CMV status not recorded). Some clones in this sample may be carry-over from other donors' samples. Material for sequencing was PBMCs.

CDR3 DNA sequence: TGTGCCAGCTCACCGGTCCGGCGCACAGATACGCAGTATTTT. This translates into CASSPVRRTDTQYF. The J gene is TRBJ2-3, the V gene TRBV18, with unresolved D. The CDR3 length is 14 residues. Trimming pared 3 bases from V and 1 base from J, leaving 8 bases between. Germline lookup yields CDR1 KGHSH and CDR2 LQKENI.